A selection of T cell receptor beta chains follows, all from one sample in a study of T cells after yellow fever vaccination. TCRdb processed the 5' RACE reads anew with MiXCR; each CDR3 protein has one entry. The repertoire consists of 300,000 or so distinct CDR3 sequences, with around 9.3% occurring once and the leading ten covering approximately 3.5%. This material consisted of CD4+ T cells sorted from PBMCs, taken 5 days after the yellow fever booster vaccination. The receptors originated from a man aged 18 to 35 who received the YFV17D yellow fever vaccine. Both conserved end residues are part of each CDR3.

J gene,V gene,CDR3 protein
TRBJ1-5,TRBV20-1,CSAVGRGRNSNQPQHF
TRBJ1-5,TRBV7-8,CASSQGVNQPQHF
TRBJ2-1,TRBV3-1,CASSQAPLAGNNEQFF
TRBJ1-2,TRBV20-1,CSARDWGGDLYGYTF
TRBJ2-1,TRBV7-2,CASSWQGSYNEQFF
TRBJ1-1,TRBV6-2/TRBV6-3,CASSYFPDGGTEAFF
TRBJ1-2,TRBV12-3/TRBV12-4,CASSPGGGLIYGYTF
TRBJ2-3,TRBV6-5,CASSYQQGRSDTQYF
TRBJ2-1,TRBV3-2,CASSQRRVIRNEQFF
TRBJ1-2,TRBV20-1,CSAIKSGGRHTF
TRBJ1-1,TRBV4-1,CASSHPFSENTEAFF
TRBJ1-2,TRBV10-1,CASSPRRQAYGYTF
TRBJ1-5,TRBV6-5,CASRAASGGGQPQHF
TRBJ2-3,TRBV7-9,CASSGQGQGSDTDTQYF
TRBJ1-2,TRBV29-1,CSVDGGTADDYGYTF
TRBJ1-1,TRBV6-2/TRBV6-3,CASSWGAGNTEAFF
TRBJ1-4,TRBV19,CASSPDSFEKLFF
TRBJ1-2,TRBV28,CASSFSGLRTNYGYTF
TRBJ1-4,TRBV4-1,CASSFRGTGGEKLFF
TRBJ2-2,TRBV5-1,CASSIEGAGELFF
TRBJ2-5,TRBV18,CASSPPGTPETQYF
TRBJ2-7,TRBV7-2,CASSPRFTYEQYF
TRBJ2-7,TRBV2,CASRFGGVHEQYF
TRBJ1-2,TRBV5-1,CASSFPGGATNYGYTF
TRBJ1-2,TRBV5-4,CASSVVGGRGYTF
TRBJ2-3,TRBV6-6,CASKGSSTDTQYF
TRBJ1-5,TRBV6-2/TRBV6-3,CASRSDGNQPQHF
TRBJ2-7,TRBV5-4,CASSSGDNKYEQYF
TRBJ2-7,TRBV3-1,CASSQAAQEQYF
TRBJ2-1,TRBV6-5,CASSYAGGNYNEQFF
TRBJ2-1,TRBV6-2/TRBV6-3,CASSTPSIGVYNEQFF
TRBJ2-3,TRBV7-2,CASSGRRGGPGDTQYF
TRBJ1-2,TRBV6-5,CASSYLVRGQWGGYTF
TRBJ1-2,TRBV4-1,CASSQAAGGPWNYGYTF
TRBJ2-7,TRBV12-3/TRBV12-4,CASRSGTTSSYEQYF
TRBJ2-5,TRBV5-1,CASSLLTGGGETQYF
TRBJ1-6,TRBV10-3,CAISPGQGKSPLHF
TRBJ1-5,TRBV27,CASSLLQGGSQPQHF
TRBJ2-1,TRBV7-2,CASSSNAGARNEQFF
TRBJ2-3,TRBV5-1,CASSQISGGTDTQYF
TRBJ1-2,TRBV12-3/TRBV12-4,CASSFGQGASYGYTF
TRBJ1-2,TRBV6-1,CASSERLATYGYTF
TRBJ2-3,TRBV9,CASSGGLGDTDTQYF
TRBJ2-3,TRBV9,CASSPPGRRIDTQYF
TRBJ1-5,TRBV20-1,CSAKAGYQPQHF
TRBJ2-5,TRBV5-1,CASSLAGTTQETQYF
TRBJ1-3,TRBV7-9,CASSLSQGGNTIYF
TRBJ2-1,TRBV5-4,CASSWRASSGGRHEQFF
TRBJ2-2,TRBV12-3/TRBV12-4,CASRQGLGTGELFF
TRBJ1-5,TRBV4-3,CASSQGLPGQGLQPQHF